This TCR beta chain derives from a study of control samples from healthy donors and cancer patients. TCRdb's copy holds only in-frame clones and misses some; the assay was immunoSEQ multiplex PCR. The sample carries 100,000 or so clones, around 89% recorded once. Germline assignment: CDR1 LGHDT and CDR2 YNNKEL (reference sequence). CDR3 length: 12 residues. The V end was cut by 5 bases, the J end by 11 bases, with 10 bases between. V and J are TRBV3-1 (or the pseudogene TRBV3-2) and TRBJ1-6, with D possibly being TRBD1 (5 bases). This receptor was identified in a young man in good health. Sequenced input: blood. The CDR3 loop is CASSDSTAPLHF. The CDR3 bases are TGTGCCAGCAGCGACAGTACGGCACCCCTCCACTTT.